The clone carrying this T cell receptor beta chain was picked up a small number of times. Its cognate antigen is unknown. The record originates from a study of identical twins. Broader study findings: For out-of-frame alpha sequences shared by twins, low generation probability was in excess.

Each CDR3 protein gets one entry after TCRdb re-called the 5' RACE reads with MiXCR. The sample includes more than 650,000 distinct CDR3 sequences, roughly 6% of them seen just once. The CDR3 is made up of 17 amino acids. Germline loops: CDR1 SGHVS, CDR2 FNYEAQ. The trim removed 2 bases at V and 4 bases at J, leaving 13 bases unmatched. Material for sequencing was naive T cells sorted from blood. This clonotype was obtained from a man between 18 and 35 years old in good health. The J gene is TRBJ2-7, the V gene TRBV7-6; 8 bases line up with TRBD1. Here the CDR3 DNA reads TGTGCCAGCAGCTTATATGGAGCCGGGACAGGAGGTTACGAGCAGTACTTC. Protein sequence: CASSLYGAGTGGYEQYF. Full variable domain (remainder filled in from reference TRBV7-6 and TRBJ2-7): GAGVSQSPRYKVTKRGQDVALRCDPISGHVSLYWYRQALGQGPEFLTYFNYEAQQDKSGLPNDRFSAERPEGSISTLTIQRTEQRDSAMYRCASSLYGAGTGGYEQYFGPGTRLTVT.